The 27 T cell receptor beta chains below all came from one sample that was sequenced in a study of T cells in Graves' hyperthyroidism and ophthalmopathy (dated by TCRdb to about 2019). Library preparation employed multiplex PCR. Sequencing used an Illumina HiSeq 2000. The TCR beta CDR3 regions were amplified from RNA transcripts. The TCR CDR3 was subjected to a first round of RT-PCR using the HTBI primer set and the Qiagen OneStep RT-PCR kit. The raw public data were reprocessed by TCRdb itself: fastp quality trimming at Q25, MiXCR clonotype calling, in-frame beta chains only. Rows are combined by CDR3 protein, so each entry shows the most common genes and DNA. The sample has around 400,000 distinct CDR3 sequences on record, over 12% of them singletons. Roughly a fifth of the sample is taken by the ten largest. Source material: blood. Source of these receptors: a woman aged 55-69 years with Graves' ophthalmopathy.

V gene TRBV28 combines with J gene TRBJ2-7; D may correspond to TRBD1 or TRBD2 (5 bases each). The CDR3 runs 14 residues. Per germline, CDR1 MDHEN and CDR2 SYDVKM. The ends were cut back, 1 base at V and 2 bases at J, with 9 bases in the middle. CDR3 DNA sequence: TGTGCCAGCAGTTTATCGGGGCCGACCTACGAGCAGTACTTC. Its translation is CASSLSGPTYEQYF.

This clonotype showed up many times. The V call is TRBV28, the J call TRBJ1-1; D remains unclear. The V gene lost 4 bases and the J gene lost 11 bases, with 14 bases spanning the gap. Germline loops: CDR1 MDHEN, CDR2 SYDVKM. The CDR3 length is 12 residues. CDR3 in amino acids: CASSSTAGSAFF. As DNA, the CDR3 is TGTGCCAGCAGTTCGACGGCGGGATCTGCTTTCTTT.

This clonotype has at least ten counts. This rearrangement joins TRBV18 to TRBJ1-6; 7 nucleotides line up with TRBD1. The CDR3 runs to 15 residues. The V segment lost 0 bases and the J segment 9 bases; nucleotides outside the gene matches: 5. Germline CDR1 KGHSH, CDR2 LQKENI. CDR3: CASSPPDRTGSPLHF. CDR3 DNA: TGTGCCAGCTCACCACCGGACAGGACAGGTTCACCCCTCCACTTT. Supplemented by reference TRBV18 and TRBJ1-6, the full variable domain reads NAGVMQNPRHLVRRRGQEARLRCSPMKGHSHVYWYRQLPEEGLKFMVYLQKENIIDESGMPKERFSAEFPKEGPSILRIQQVVRGDSAAYFCASSPPDRTGSPLHFGNGTRLTVT.

This clonotype was observed at least ten times. The chain recombines TRBV28 with TRBJ1-1; D gene ambiguous. Germline V gene data show CDR1 as MDHEN and CDR2 as SYDVKM. The germline V and J ends were trimmed by 7 bases and 1 base, with 10 bases remaining between them. This CDR3 comprises 13 residues. CDR3: CASITNSNTEAFF. CDR3 DNA: TGTGCCAGCATAACGAATTCGAACACTGAAGCTTTCTTT.

This clonotype was seen ten or more times. The chain recombines TRBV5-1 with TRBJ1-2; D unresolved. With 1 base removed from V and 2 bases from J, the gap between germline ends came to 6 bases. The CDR3 extends over 13 amino acids. Germline V lookup: CDR1 SGHRS, CDR2 YFSETQ. Here the CDR3 reads CASSLKANYGYTF. As DNA, the CDR3 is TGCGCCAGCAGCTTGAAGGCGAACTATGGCTACACCTTC.

This chain uses TRBV5-1 with TRBJ2-5; TRBD2 matches at 7 bases. The J segment lost 3 bases and the V segment lost 0 bases, leaving 8 bases of the junction unmatched. The CDR3 extends over 16 amino acids. CDR1 and CDR2 (germline): SGHRS, YFSETQ. CDR3 nucleotide sequence: TGCGCCAGCAGCTTGGGTCCCGCGGGAGTCGAAGAGACCCAGTACTTC. It translates to CASSLGPAGVEETQYF.

The V gene is TRBV6-6, the J gene TRBJ1-5; D is perhaps TRBD1 (5 bases). Between the trimmed V and J ends, which lost 2 bases and 3 bases, there was a span of 11 bases. Germline V CDR1 and CDR2: MNHNY, SVGAGI (reference sequence). The CDR3 contains 15 residues. CDR3 loop: CASSYEGLTNQPQHF. The CDR3 bases are TGTGCCAGCAGTTACGAGGGGTTAACCAATCAGCCCCAGCATTTT.

This clonotype was picked up many times. The chain uses TRBV12-3 or TRBV12-4 and TRBJ1-5; D not certain. Trimming took 5 bases from V and 3 from J, leaving 11 bases between them. The CDR3 has 14 amino acids. The CDR3 nucleotides read TGTGCCAGCAGTCCCGAGACATTCAATCAGCCCCAGCATTTT. Its translation: CASSPETFNQPQHF.

This clonotype has ten or more counts. This chain connects TRBV10-2 to TRBJ2-3; D is possibly TRBD1 (6 bases). V was cut by 4 bases and J by 5 bases, with 16 bases left in between. This CDR3 contains 15 residues. Germline assignment: CDR1 WSHSY and CDR2 SAAADI. DNA of the CDR3: TGCGCCAGCAGTGGACGGGACATCCGGGGAGATACGCAGTATTTT. Protein: CASSGRDIRGDTQYF.

This clonotype was seen only a few times. This sequence joins TRBV20-1 and TRBJ2-5; D tentatively fits TRBD1 or TRBD2 (7 bases each). Germline CDR1 and CDR2: DFQATT and SNEGSKA (reference sequence). Trimming stripped 2 bases from V and 5 bases from J, with 21 bases between. The CDR3 consists of 16 residues. The CDR3 region is CSARPRGRGGVETQYF. DNA of the CDR3: TGCAGTGCTAGACCCAGGGGGAGGGGGGGAGTGGAGACCCAGTACTTC.

V is TRBV12-3 or TRBV12-4 and J is TRBJ2-6; 7 nucleotides match TRBD2. Unmatched junction bases numbered 5, after V lost 1 base and J lost 5 bases. The CDR3 length is 16 residues. CDR3 loop: CASSLGGRARANVLTF. CDR3 DNA: TGTGCCAGCAGTTTAGGGGGGAGGGCTCGGGCCAACGTCCTGACTTTC.

This clonotype was found many times. The chain carries TRBV20-1 and TRBJ1-3; D is possibly TRBD1 (5 bases). From germline, CDR1 is DFQATT and CDR2 SNEGSKA (reference sequence). CDR3 length: 14 amino acids. V lost 6 bases, J lost 0 bases, and 12 bases lay in between. The CDR3 region has the DNA TGCAGTGCCCTCGGGGGGGTCTCTGGAAACACCATATATTTT. Residues: CSALGGVSGNTIYF.

Ten or more counts support this clonotype. This rearrangement joins TRBV28 to TRBJ2-7; the match to TRBD2 covers 12 bases. CDR3 length equals 15 residues. The germline gives CDR1 MDHEN, CDR2 SYDVKM. V shed 6 bases, J shed 2 bases, and the junction held 5 bases outside the gene matches. The CDR3 loop is CASRQRLAGAYEQYF. CDR3 sequence (DNA): TGTGCCAGCAGGCAGAGACTAGCGGGAGCCTACGAGCAGTACTTC.

This clonotype appeared many times. The V and J genes are TRBV28 and TRBJ1-1; D gene uncertain. The CDR3 is made up of 14 amino acids. CDR1 MDHEN and CDR2 SYDVKM come from the germline V gene. The V end was cut by 2 bases, the J end by 6 bases, with 13 bases between. The CDR3 spells CASSLGGRKSEAFF. The DNA of the CDR3 is TGTGCCAGCAGTTTAGGTGGACGGAAATCTGAAGCTTTCTTT.

This clonotype was picked up a small number of times. V and J are TRBV29-1 and TRBJ1-3, with a weak D call TRBD1 (6 bases). Germline V gives CDR1 SQVTM, CDR2 ANQGSEA. V lost 7 bases and J lost 3, with 10 bases in between. The CDR3 is 12 residues long. The CDR3 spells CSAGTYGNTIYF. The CDR3 nucleotides are TGCAGCGCCGGGACATATGGAAACACCATATATTTT.

This clonotype was counted only a few times. The genes are TRBV4-1 and TRBJ2-7; the match to TRBD1 covers 10 bases. Looked up from germline, CDR1 is MGHRA and CDR2 is YSYEKL. The CDR3 sequence is 15 residues long. Trimming at V came to 2 bases and at J to 3 bases, leaving 4 bases not matched to a gene. In DNA form, the CDR3 reads TGCGCCAGCAGCCAACACCGGGACAGGGGCTACGAGCAGTACTTC. It translates to CASSQHRDRGYEQYF.

This clonotype was recorded at least ten times. The J gene is TRBJ1-1, the V gene TRBV30; D is possibly TRBD1 (5 bases). This CDR3 spans 16 amino acids. The V end lost 2 bases, the J end lost 5 bases, and 21 bases lay between the germline ends. Germline assignment: CDR1 GTSNPN and CDR2 SVGIG (reference sequence). CDR3 sequence: CAWSYPGRGGPTEAFF. For the CDR3, the DNA is TGTGCCTGGAGTTACCCGGGACGGGGTGGACCGACTGAAGCTTTCTTT.

Only one count was recorded for this clonotype. V and J are TRBV7-6 and TRBJ1-2; D is undetermined. The germline V gene has CDR1 SGHVS and CDR2 FNYEAQ. The germline V and J ends were trimmed by 3 bases and 8 bases, with 10 bases remaining between them. There are 12 residues in the CDR3. The CDR3 region is CASSLQAGGYTF. The CDR3 bases are TGTGCCAGCAGCTTGCAGGCGGGAGGCTACACCTTC.

The sample holds many counts of this clonotype. The chain links TRBV27 to TRBJ1-5, with 7 bases fitting TRBD1. Germline CDR1 reads MNHEY; CDR2 reads SMNVEV (reference sequence). The CDR3 runs 15 residues. V shed 3 bases and J 2 bases; nucleotides not matched to a gene: 4. CDR3 sequence: CASSFRGFGNQPQHF. The CDR3 bases are TGTGCCAGCAGTTTCAGGGGGTTTGGCAATCAGCCCCAGCATTTT.

Many counts were recorded for this clonotype. The rearrangement uses TRBV11-2 and TRBJ2-7, with 8 nucleotides matching TRBD1. Unmatched junction bases numbered 1, after V lost 4 bases and J lost 2 bases. This CDR3 has 13 residues. Germline V gene data show CDR1 as SGHAT and CDR2 as FQNNGV. CDR3 bases: TGTGCCAGCAGCTGGGGACAGGCCTACGAGCAGTACTTC. Protein product: CASSWGQAYEQYF.

This clonotype was detected many times. J is TRBJ2-5 and V is TRBV28, with 11 bases lining up with TRBD2. From germline, CDR1 is MDHEN and CDR2 SYDVKM. Trimming at V came to 6 bases and at J to 5 bases, leaving 5 bases not matched to a gene. CDR3 size: 14 residues. The CDR3 DNA is TGTGCCAGCAGCCTAGCGGGAGGTCGGGAGACCCAGTACTTC. Its translation: CASSLAGGRETQYF.

This clonotype was observed at least ten times. V usage is TRBV20-1 and J usage is TRBJ2-3, with a tentative D call TRBD2 (6 bases). This CDR3 has 15 residues. The germline V gene has CDR1 DFQATT and CDR2 SNEGSKA (reference sequence). V shed 0 bases and J shed 1 base, with 11 bases lying between them. As DNA, the CDR3 is TGCAGTGCTAGAGATTCTAGCGTTGGCACAGATACGCAGTATTTT. It encodes CSARDSSVGTDTQYF.

J is TRBJ1-1 and V is TRBV18; D is unclear. The CDR3 runs to 15 residues. Germline-derived CDR1 and CDR2 are KGHSH and LQKENI. V lost 3 bases and J lost 6, with 17 bases in between. Here the CDR3 reads CASSPQQTPTSEAFF. The CDR3 DNA sequence: TGTGCCAGCTCACCCCAGCAGACCCCAACGTCTGAAGCTTTCTTT.

This clonotype was seen ten or more times. The chain combines TRBV30 with TRBJ2-1, with 12 nucleotides matching TRBD1. Germline loops: CDR1 GTSNPN, CDR2 SVGIG (reference sequence). The CDR3 has 15 amino acids. V was pared by 2 bases and J by 8 bases, with 7 bases of the junction left unmatched. CDR3 DNA: TGTGCCTGGAGTCCGGGGACAGGGGGCTCAGATGAGCAGTTCTTC. Its protein is CAWSPGTGGSDEQFF.

This clonotype came up many times. The chain joins TRBV12-3 or TRBV12-4 to TRBJ1-1; D is unresolved. This CDR3 is 12 amino acids long. Trimming pared 6 bases from V and 5 bases from J, leaving 10 bases between. CDR3 sequence reads: CASRDSRTEAFF. The CDR3 DNA is TGTGCCAGCAGGGACTCTCGGACTGAAGCTTTCTTT.

Concerning this clonotype itself: A much larger clone differs by one base, so this may be a read error. The CDR3 ends on some other residue instead of the conserved phenylalanine or tryptophan, so this is likely a read error. This chain connects TRBV5-1 to TRBJ2-4; D unclear. The ends were cut back, 1 base at V and 2 bases at J, with 10 bases in the middle. CDR3 size: 15 residues. Germline V gene lookup returns CDR1 SGHRS and CDR2 YFSETQ. The CDR3 DNA reads as TGCGCCAGCAGCTTGCCGGGTGGGCCCAAAAACATTCAGTACCTC. It translates to CASSLPGGPKNIQYL.

The V gene is TRBV7-9, the J gene TRBJ2-1; 8 nucleotides line up with TRBD2. The CDR3 is 15 amino acids. V lost 3 bases and J lost 4; bases outside the gene matches: 5. Germline V gene lookup returns CDR1 SEHNR and CDR2 FQNEAQ (reference sequence). In DNA form, the CDR3 reads TGTGCCAGCAGCTTCCCGGGAGGGCCGTACAATGAGCAGTTCTTC. It translates to CASSFPGGPYNEQFF.